The TCR beta chain described here comes from a study of PD-L1 blockade in urothelial cancer. The time point: peripheral blood 6 weeks after treatment start. Libraries were prepared by immunoSEQ multiplex PCR; TCRdb keeps only in-frame clonotypes and omits some of them. The table has 30,000 to 45,000 clones, about four fifths seen once. Germline V gene lookup returns CDR1 SGDLS and CDR2 YYNGEE. V shed 4 bases and J 4 bases; nucleotides not matched to a gene: 8. CDR3 length: 15 residues. This clonotype originated in a man between 35 and 55 years old with urothelial cancer. This sequence joins TRBV9 and TRBJ2-1; TRBD2 matches at 7 bases. The specimen comprised PBMCs, sampled around atezolizumab (anti-PD-L1) treatment. CDR3 sequence reads: CASSPQAGKYNEQFF. DNA of the CDR3: TGTGCCAGCAGCCCCCAAGCGGGAAAGTACAATGAGCAGTTCTTC.